Presented here are 25 T cell receptor beta chains from one specimen sequenced in a study of blood T cell repertoires in COVID-19. Method: immunoSEQ multiplex PCR; TCRdb's copy keeps in-frame clones and lacks some. The sample lists about 490,000 clones; roughly 85% were seen once. Sequenced: peripheral blood. These receptors were taken from a human donor in a cohort sampled during active COVID-19.

CDR3 nucleotides: TGTGCCAGCAGATCCGACTCCTACTTC. This codes for CASRSDSYF. The V gene is TRBV12-3 or TRBV12-4, the J gene TRBJ2-4; D unresolved. CDR3 length: 9 residues. The V end lost 6 bases, the J end lost 16 bases, and 10 bases lay between the germline ends.

This chain uses TRBV2 with TRBJ2-1; 13 positions agree with TRBD2. Germline lookup yields CDR1 SNHLY and CDR2 FYNNEI. The CDR3 is 15 amino acids. The junction had 6 bases not matched to a gene; V was cut back by 6 bases and J by 7 bases. CDR3 DNA: TGTGCCAGCAGCTATGGACTAGCGGGAGTAAATGAGCAGTTCTTC. This encodes CASSYGLAGVNEQFF. The full variable domain, with the rest looked up from reference TRBV2 and TRBJ2-1, is EPEVTQTPSHQVTQMGQEVILRCVPISNHLYFYWYRQILGQKVEFLVSFYNNEISEKSEIFDDQFSVERPDGSNFTLKIRSTKLEDSAMYFCASSYGLAGVNEQFFGPGTRLTVL.

The chain links TRBV11-2 to TRBJ2-3, with TRBD2 matching over 7 bases. Germline V gene data show CDR1 as SGHAT and CDR2 as FQNNGV. This CDR3 has 15 amino acids. After removal of 7 bases from V and 3 bases from J, the junction contained 10 bases not matched to a gene. In nucleotides, the CDR3 is TGTGCCAGCACCCCGGGGGGAGTCTGGACAGATACGCAGTATTTT. This encodes CASTPGGVWTDTQYF.

This clone occurred once. V usage is TRBV10-2 and J usage is TRBJ2-1; a possible D gene is TRBD2 (5 bases). From germline, CDR1 is WSHSY and CDR2 SAAADI. The CDR3 covers 14 residues. V lost 6 bases, J lost 0 bases, and 9 bases lay in between. The CDR3 bases are TGCGCCAGCAGGAGGGAGTTCTCCTACAATGAGCAGTTCTTC. Translated: CASRREFSYNEQFF.

The chain combines TRBV7-3 with TRBJ2-7; 10 nucleotides align to TRBD2. Germline trimming cut 1 base from V and 4 bases from J; bases unmatched to any gene: 4. The CDR3 spans 15 residues. The germline CDR1 and CDR2 sequences are SGHTA and FQGTGA. CDR3 amino acids: CASSLIGTSVYEQYF. CDR3 coding DNA: TGTGCCAGCAGCTTAATCGGGACTAGCGTTTACGAGCAGTACTTC.

The chain uses TRBV11-2 and TRBJ1-5; D may be TRBD1 (5 bases). CDR1 and CDR2 (germline): SGHAT, FQNNGV. Between the trimmed V and J ends, which lost 5 bases and 4 bases, there was a span of 18 bases. CDR3 length: 16 amino acids. CDR3 bases: TGTGCCAGCAGCCCCCTTGGCCAGGGTCTTAATCAGCCCCAGCATTTT. Amino acid sequence: CASSPLGQGLNQPQHF.

This clone was seen a handful of times. The chain links TRBV11-3 to TRBJ2-1; weak D call: TRBD2 (6 bases). Trimming removed 3 bases from V and 10 bases from J, with 10 bases in between. There are 12 residues in the CDR3. CDR1 and CDR2 (germline): SGHNT, YENEEA. The CDR3 nucleotides read TGTGCCAGCAGCTTGACTAGAAGCGAGCAGTTCTTC. It translates to CASSLTRSEQFF.

The chain joins TRBV9 to TRBJ2-3, with D possibly being TRBD2 (6 bases). The CDR3 is made up of 14 amino acids. V was clipped by 0 bases and J by 6 bases, with 11 bases between them. Germline V gene sequence: CDR1 SGDLS, CDR2 YYNGEE. The CDR3 bases are TGTGCCAGCAGCGTAGGAGCGGGCCCCGATACGCAGTATTTT. Its translation is CASSVGAGPDTQYF.

Ten or more counts support this clone. CDR3 loop: CASSLTGGQPYGYTF. The CDR3 bases are TGTGCCAGCAGCTTAACAGGTGGACAGCCCTATGGCTACACCTTC. The chain has TRBV7-3 and TRBJ1-2, with a weak D call TRBD1 (6 bases). Trimming took off 0 bases at V and 4 bases at J, with 12 bases between the two ends. The CDR3 is 15 residues long. CDR1 is SGHTA, CDR2 FQGTGA, per germline. The variable domain in full, with the rest retrieved from reference TRBV7-3 and TRBJ1-2, is GAGVSQTPSNKVTEKGKYVELRCDPISGHTALYWYRQSLGQGPEFLIYFQGTGAADDSGLPNDRFFAVRPEGSVSTLKIQRTERGDSAVYLCASSLTGGQPYGYTFGSGTRLTVV.

The chain couples TRBV4-3 to TRBJ2-3, with D maybe TRBD2 (6 bases). The CDR3 is made up of 16 amino acids. Germline V gene sequence: CDR1 LGHNA, CDR2 YSLEER. V dropped 0 bases and J dropped 4 bases, with 14 bases sitting between them. As DNA, the CDR3 is TGCGCCAGCAGCCAAGATTGGGCGGGAAGGGCAGATACGCAGTATTTT. Translated: CASSQDWAGRADTQYF.

The V and J genes are TRBV5-6 and TRBJ2-6, with a tentative D call TRBD1 (6 bases). The CDR3 sequence is 15 residues long. Germline V gene sequence: CDR1 SGHDT, CDR2 YYEEEE. The germline V and J ends were trimmed by 1 base and 4 bases, with 9 bases remaining between them. The CDR3 loop reads CASSLQGPGANVLTF. As DNA, the CDR3 is TGTGCCAGCAGCTTGCAGGGGCCAGGGGCCAACGTCCTGACTTTC.

The rearrangement joins TRBV19 to TRBJ2-2; TRBD2 aligns across 11 bases. J lost 4 bases, V lost 10 bases, and 5 bases had no gene match. This CDR3 comprises 14 residues. Germline values: CDR1 LNHDA, CDR2 SQIVND (reference sequence). The DNA of the CDR3 is TGTGCCACCTTGACTAGCGGGGTCACCGGGGAGCTGTTTTTT. Its protein product is CATLTSGVTGELFF.

This clone was counted between two and nine times. For the CDR3, the DNA is TGTGCCAGCAGCCCTCTAGCGCAGCTGAACACTGAAGCTTTCTTT. It specifies CASSPLAQLNTEAFF. V is TRBV3-1 (or the pseudogene TRBV3-2) and J is TRBJ1-1, with no clear D. With 4 bases removed from V and 0 bases from J, the gap between germline ends came to 12 bases. CDR1 is LGHDT, CDR2 YNNKEL, per germline (reference sequence). There are 15 residues in the CDR3.

This clone has a handful of counts. The chain combines TRBV5-4 with TRBJ1-2; 8 nucleotides line up with TRBD1. Trimming removed 5 bases from V and 4 bases from J; junction bases left unmatched: 7. CDR3 length equals 14 residues. CDR1 SGHNT and CDR2 YYREEE come from the germline V gene (reference sequence). The DNA for the CDR3 is TGTGCCAGCAGTCTGGACAGGGACGGCTATGGCTACACCTTC. This codes for CASSLDRDGYGYTF.

The V call is TRBV29-1, the J call TRBJ2-1; D is unclear. This CDR3 contains 12 residues. Germline V gene sequence: CDR1 SQVTM, CDR2 ANQGSEA. The ends were cut back, 0 bases at V and 8 bases at J, with 8 bases in the middle. The CDR3 loop reads CSVEDRFDEQFF. CDR3 bases: TGCAGCGTTGAAGATAGATTCGATGAGCAGTTCTTC.

The gene calls are TRBV5-1 and TRBJ1-2; 8 nucleotides match TRBD1. Germline V CDR1 and CDR2: SGHRS, YFSETQ. V was clipped by 0 bases and J by 4 bases; unmatched bases: 2. This CDR3 has 14 amino acids. The CDR3 reads CASSLGQGFYGYTF. The CDR3 coding sequence is TGCGCCAGCAGCTTGGGACAGGGGTTCTATGGCTACACCTTC.

V and J are TRBV30 and TRBJ2-5; 13 bases are shared with TRBD2. The germline V gene has CDR1 GTSNPN and CDR2 SVGIG (reference sequence). Trimming cost V 1 base and J 4 bases; bases outside gene matches: 6. The CDR3 covers 16 residues. The CDR3: CAWSGWTSGRGETQYF. The CDR3 nucleotides are TGTGCCTGGAGTGGTTGGACTAGCGGGAGAGGAGAGACCCAGTACTTC.

The chain is built from TRBV11-2 and TRBJ2-7; 8 bases are a match to TRBD1. This CDR3 comprises 14 residues. From germline, CDR1 is SGHAT and CDR2 FQNNGV. J lost 5 bases, V lost 4 bases, and 7 bases had no gene match. The CDR3 bases are TGTGCCAGCAGCTCCGGGGACAGGTTCGACGAGCAGTACTTC. This gives the protein CASSSGDRFDEQYF.

The chain uses TRBV4-3 and TRBJ2-1; tentative D call: TRBD2 (6 bases). Germline loops: CDR1 LGHNA, CDR2 YSLEER. V was pared by 0 bases and J by 9 bases, with 9 bases between. CDR3 length: 13 amino acids. CDR3 sequence: CASSQDSGGEQFF. CDR3 nucleotide sequence: TGCGCCAGCAGCCAAGATTCCGGGGGTGAGCAGTTCTTC.

The rearrangement joins TRBV4-3 to TRBJ1-1, with 7 bases lining up with TRBD1. With V trimmed by 2 bases and J by 4 bases, 7 bases remained unmatched. The CDR3 is 15 amino acids. Germline V gives CDR1 LGHNA, CDR2 YSLEER. The CDR3 protein is CASSQFRGRVTEAFF. The CDR3 nucleotides read TGCGCCAGCAGCCAATTTAGGGGGCGAGTCACTGAAGCTTTCTTT.

This rearrangement joins TRBV18 to TRBJ1-2; 7 bases map to TRBD1. This CDR3 has 17 residues. From germline, CDR1 is KGHSH and CDR2 LQKENI. The trim removed 5 bases at V and 0 bases at J, leaving 12 bases unmatched. The CDR3 sequence is CASSSRDRNLANYGYTF. The CDR3, as DNA: TGTGCCAGCTCATCCCGGGACAGAAATTTAGCTAACTATGGCTACACCTTC.

The J gene is TRBJ1-6, the V gene TRBV9; no firm D call. V lost 0 bases and J 9 bases, leaving 10 bases between the germline ends. CDR1 is SGDLS and CDR2 is YYNGEE in the germline V gene. CDR3 length: 14 residues. The chain's CDR3 is CASSVGLSGSPLHF. Here the CDR3 DNA reads TGTGCCAGCAGCGTAGGTCTCTCGGGTTCACCCCTCCACTTT.

The chain employs TRBV7-8 and TRBJ2-1; 13 positions match TRBD2. The CDR3 has 15 residues. V was pared by 5 bases and J by 10 bases, with 8 bases of the junction left unmatched. CDR1 and CDR2 (germline): SGHVS, FQNEAQ. The CDR3 is CASSTWTSGSNEQFF. The DNA of the CDR3 is TGTGCCAGCAGCACTTGGACTAGCGGGAGTAACGAGCAGTTCTTC.

The chain combines TRBV5-1 with TRBJ2-5; TRBD1 might be the D (6 bases). The CDR3 totals 13 residues. Germline V CDR1 and CDR2: SGHRS, YFSETQ. Trimming pared 7 bases from V and 5 bases from J, leaving 15 bases between. The CDR3 nucleotides read TGCGCCAGCGCTACTAGAAGGGGGGAGACCCAGTACTTC. It translates to CASATRRGETQYF.

This clone has only a few counts. The genes are TRBV18 and TRBJ1-2, with 7 positions matching TRBD1. The CDR3 length is 12 residues. The germline V gene has CDR1 KGHSH and CDR2 LQKENI. V lost 6 bases and J lost 9; bases outside the gene matches: 7. Here the CDR3 DNA reads TGTGCCAGCTCTCCCCCGACAGGGAGCTACACCTTC. Protein sequence: CASSPPTGSYTF.